The clone carrying this TCR beta chain was picked up many times. No antigen is known for it. Time point: pre-sensitization, week 0. Treatment noted: therapeutic diphenylcyclopropenone sensitization with weekly scalp DPC. TCRdb re-analysed the RACE reads in MiXCR, keeping a single row per CDR3 protein. The sample lists approximately 370,000 distinct CDR3 sequences, around 5% seen once, with about 7.7% in the top ten. The source of the sample is a study of human T cells and chemical hapten exposure. Study-wide context: Across its approximately 25 weeks, the study gave patients weekly diphenylcyclopropenone doses to the scalp. Minor volume differences among pooled libraries chiefly drove per-sample TCR yield variation.

General study results and limits: A positive correlation with patch test score was shown by PT1 expanded TCR counts.

The clonotype comes from a woman younger than 35 with alopecia areata. Some clones in this sample may be carry-over from other donors' samples. Sample: whole blood, taken in connection with sensitization to the hapten diphenylcyclopropenone (DPC).

The CDR3 nucleotides read TGTGCCAGCACCCCGGGCCCGGGGGATGAGCAGTTCTTC. Encoded protein: CASTPGPGDEQFF. J is TRBJ2-1 and V is TRBV7-6, with D perhaps matching TRBD2 (6 bases). This CDR3 is built from 13 residues. The V end lost 7 bases, the J end lost 8 bases, and 15 bases lay between the germline ends. Germline V gene sequence: CDR1 SGHVS, CDR2 FNYEAQ.